This T cell receptor (beta chain) was obtained from a study of T cell repertoires in ileal Crohn's disease. Study outcomes and limitations: High-frequency clones were more common in sorted CD8 than CD4 cells. Clonality above 26.8% at surgery always came with endoscopic recurrence. Active smokers at surgery had more clonal expansions than non-smokers.

Concerning this clone: The target antigen is unknown.

TCRB immunosequencing input was approximately 450 nanograms of biopsy DNA per sample. TCRdb's table, derived via immunoSEQ multiplex PCR, lists solely in-frame clones and lacks some. The profile shows around 33,000 clones, around three quarters of them singletons. Per the germline V gene, CDR1 is MDHEN and CDR2 is SYDVKM. The CDR3 extends over 17 amino acids. Germline trimming cut 0 bases from V and 1 base from J; bases unmatched to any gene: 5. Sequencing was done on a sample of ileal tissue. The sequence was obtained from an adult with Crohn's disease. V usage is TRBV28 and J usage is TRBJ2-2; 7 positions agree with TRBD1. CDR3: CASSLWRGTENTGELFF. The CDR3 nucleotides are TGTGCCAGCAGTTTATGGAGGGGGACAGAGAACACCGGGGAGCTGTTTTTT.